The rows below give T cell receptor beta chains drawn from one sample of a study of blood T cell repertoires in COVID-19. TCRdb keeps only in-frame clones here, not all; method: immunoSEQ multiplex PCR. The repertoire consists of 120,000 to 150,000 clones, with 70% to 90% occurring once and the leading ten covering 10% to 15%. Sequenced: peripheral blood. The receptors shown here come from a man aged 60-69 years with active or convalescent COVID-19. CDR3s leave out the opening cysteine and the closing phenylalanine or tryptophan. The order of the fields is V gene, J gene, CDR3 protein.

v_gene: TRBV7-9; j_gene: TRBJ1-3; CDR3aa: ASSRTARGGNTIY
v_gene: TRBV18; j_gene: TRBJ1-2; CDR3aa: ASSSFEAYGYT
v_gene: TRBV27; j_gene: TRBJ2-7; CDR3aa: ASSRERGEQY
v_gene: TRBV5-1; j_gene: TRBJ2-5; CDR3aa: ASSLEAGGHQETQY
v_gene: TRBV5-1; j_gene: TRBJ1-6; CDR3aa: ASSPPERGTLH
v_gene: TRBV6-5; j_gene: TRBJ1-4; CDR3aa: ASRWDRATNEKLF
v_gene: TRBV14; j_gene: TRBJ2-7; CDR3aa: ASSQEFGRAGQY
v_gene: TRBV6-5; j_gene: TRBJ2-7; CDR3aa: ASSWGSGGSAYEQY
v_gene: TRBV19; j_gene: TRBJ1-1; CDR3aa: ASSTTGSPEAF
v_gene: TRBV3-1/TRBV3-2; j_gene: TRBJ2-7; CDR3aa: ASSPLGLAGVYEQY
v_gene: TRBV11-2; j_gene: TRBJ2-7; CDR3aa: ASSKYGTGIYEQY
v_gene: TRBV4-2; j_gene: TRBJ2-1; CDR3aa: ASSQILSVSYNEQF
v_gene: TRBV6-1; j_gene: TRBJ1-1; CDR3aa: ASSEAIGEAF